This note documents a single T cell receptor (beta chain) sequence. The sample is drawn from a study of patients and donors after allogeneic stem cell transplantation. The CDR3 runs to 15 residues. Germline-derived CDR1 and CDR2 are LGHDT and YNNKEL (reference sequence). The junction had 8 bases not matched to a gene; V was cut back by 6 bases and J by 5 bases. In TCRdb, the RT-PCR reads were re-called with MiXCR into one record per CDR3 protein. Altogether under 200,000 distinct CDR3 sequences are present, 30% being singletons, with the ten largest covering around 3.3%. The chain couples TRBV3-1 to TRBJ2-5; TRBD1 aligns across 11 bases. The receptor was isolated from a human donor who was either an allogeneic HSCT recipient or a stem cell or donor lymphocyte infusion donor (not recorded which). It is not recorded whose cells these are; they may come from a transplant donor. Sequenced sample: blood, either unsorted or a sorted T cell fraction (not recorded which). CDR3 in DNA: TGTGCCAGCAGTTCTAGGACAGGGGGCGGGGAGACCCAGTACTTC. Amino acid sequence: CASSSRTGGGETQYF.